Sequencing of this TCR beta chain was carried out in a study of CD8+CD57+ T cells in acquired aplastic anemia (dated by TCRdb to the late 2010s). With regard to the full study: Extracted DNA from sorted CD4+ and CD8+ cells averaged around 3.5 ug, ranging from about 0.18 to 27.4 ug. CD8+CD57+ expansion was defined as frequency above the mean frequency observed in healthy subjects.

To note about this clonotype: Its antigen target is currently unknown. Per-base quality was not reported, and no clone a single base away is much larger than it.

Genomic DNA served as template for TCR beta VDJ combination and CDR3 sequence profiling. TCR repertoire sequencing was run on an Illumina HiSeq 2000. Regarding the original processing steps: Repertoire assessment relied on Simpson's diversity index, CDR3 size and DJ length profiles, and TRBV/TRBJ rearrangement plots. The most abundant DNA sequence in the deep sequencing data was defined as the immunodominant clone. CDR3 amino acid sequences were checked for sharing between subjects and were compared against published repertoires and the VDJdb database. TCRdb trimmed the raw reads at Q25, called clones with MiXCR and kept productive beta chains. Rows merge per CDR3 protein into single entries with the most common DNA and genes. TCRdb's processing, not the authors' own work, is the source of the V and J calls. This sample gives fewer than 300,000 distinct CDR3 sequences in total; roughly 80% of them show up just once. The biggest ten clones account for 40% to 50% of the sample.

Expansion of CD8+CD57+ cells had been shown by flow cytometry in the patients chosen for sequencing. Every patient had a diagnosis of severe acquired aplastic anemia based on International Study of Aplastic Anemia and Agranulocytosis and Camitta criteria. No therapy had been received by the patients at the time of blood sampling. TCR repertoires of sorted CD4+ and CD8+ blood T cells from severe aplastic anemia patients and healthy subjects were deep-sequenced in the study. Patients were enrolled under clinicaltrials.gov protocols 00001620, 01623167, 00001397, 00071045, 00081523 and 00961064 in the USA. Ficoll-Paque density gradient centrifugation was used to isolate peripheral blood mononuclear cells. Before DNA was extracted, CD4+ and CD8+ T cells were sorted using either FACS or magnetic beads. The research as a whole found: Some 31 CD8+ CDR3 sequences were shared between patients and controls but appeared highly expressed in patients and within their immunodominant clones. No significant difference in CD8+ Simpson's diversity was found between patients and healthy controls (P=0.060).

The cysteine opens and the phenylalanine closes a CDR3 of 14 amino acids. Only the CDR3 part of the read is kept: 42 bases, read in frame from the first base. The germline V gene encodes CDR1 SGHVS and CDR2 FQNEAQ. The V end gives up 5 bases and the J end 8 bases, leaving 10 bases in the junction not matched to a gene. The V and J segments used are TRBV7-8 and TRBJ2-3; TRBD2 matches 7 bases in the middle. The TCR comes from a human donor with aplastic anemia. The sample was sorted CD4+, CD8+, or CD8+CD57+ T cells (not recorded which) from PBMCs. The nucleotides read TGTGCCAGCAGCCCGGTGGGAGGGCGTGTTACGCAGTATTTT. Its protein is CASSPVGGRVTQYF.